This T cell receptor (beta chain) derives from a study of blood T cell repertoires in COVID-19. Study-level background: Sample material is recorded as cDNA or gDNA derived from T cells, B-cell-depleted T cells, or PBMCs.

In the authors' workflow: Quantification of nucleated cells was approximated via reference gene primer amplification. Sequencing was performed with immunoSEQ multiplex PCR; in TCRdb, only in-frame clones are kept and a portion is missing. That table supplies the V and J calls and clone size; D and trimming were determined from the DNA. This table has roughly 17,000 clones, around 86% appearing once. Germline assignment: CDR1 SGHVS and CDR2 FQNEAQ. The trim removed 5 bases at V and 5 bases at J, leaving 14 bases unmatched. The CDR3 extends over 17 amino acids. The sample consisted of peripheral blood. This rearrangement joins TRBV7-8 to TRBJ2-3; 9 bases line up with TRBD2. This TCR derives from a human donor with active COVID-19. The donor label of this sample is uncertain. The CDR3 DNA reads TGTGCCAGCAGCCCTCCCCGGGGGGCGGGGGGGTTAGATACGCAGTATTTT. This translates into CASSPPRGAGGLDTQYF. Complete variable domain (other parts from reference TRBV7-8 and TRBJ2-3): GAGVSQSPRYKVAKRGQDVALRCDPISGHVSLFWYQQALGQGPEFLTYFQNEAQLDKSGLPSDRFFAERPEGSVSTLKIQRTQQEDSAVYLCASSPPRGAGGLDTQYFGPGTRLTVL.